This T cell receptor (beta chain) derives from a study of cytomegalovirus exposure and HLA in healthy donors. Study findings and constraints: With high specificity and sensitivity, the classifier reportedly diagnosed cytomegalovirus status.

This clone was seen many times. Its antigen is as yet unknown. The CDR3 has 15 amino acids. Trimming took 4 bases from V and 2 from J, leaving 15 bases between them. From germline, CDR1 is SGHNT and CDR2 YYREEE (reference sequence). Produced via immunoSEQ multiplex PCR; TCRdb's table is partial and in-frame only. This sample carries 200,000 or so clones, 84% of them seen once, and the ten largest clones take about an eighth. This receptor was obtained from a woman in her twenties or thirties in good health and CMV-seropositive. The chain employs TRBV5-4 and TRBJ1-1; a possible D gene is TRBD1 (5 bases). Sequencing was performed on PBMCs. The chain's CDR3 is CASSPWDGGNTEAFF. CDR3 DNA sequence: TGTGCCAGCAGCCCATGGGACGGGGGAAACACTGAAGCTTTCTTT. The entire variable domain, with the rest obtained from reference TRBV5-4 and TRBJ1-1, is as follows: ETGVTQSPTHLIKTRGQQVTLRCSSQSGHNTVSWYQQALGQGPQFIFQYYREEENGRGNFPPRFSGLQFPNYSSELNVNALELDDSALYLCASSPWDGGNTEAFFGQGTRLTVV.